A single sample gave rise to the 9 T cell receptor beta chains below, sequenced in a study of beta chain features in type 1 diabetes. cDNA synthesis used the whole RNA isolate, giving expressed TCRB sequences. Assay: immunoSEQ multiplex PCR; the TCRdb copy retains only in-frame clones and omits some. The sample consists of 200,000 to 300,000 clones, 13% to 15% of them appearing once. The sequencing input was naive CD4+ T cells from blood. These receptors were obtained from a woman between 35 and 50 years old in good health.

The chain is built from TRBV19 and TRBJ2-5; 9 bases are shared with TRBD1. The CDR3 loop spans 15 amino acids. J was trimmed by 1 base and V by 5 bases; bases with no gene match: 5. In germline, CDR1 is LNHDA, CDR2 SQIVND (reference sequence). Written as DNA, the CDR3 is TGTGCCAGTAGTTCGGGACAGGGATCCCAAGAGACCCAGTACTTC. Translating it yields CASSSGQGSQETQYF. Supplemented by reference TRBV19 and TRBJ2-5, the full variable domain reads DGGITQSPKYLFRKEGQNVTLSCEQNLNHDAMYWYRQDPGQGLRLIYYSQIVNDFQKGDIAEGYSVSREKKESFPLTVTSAQKNPTAFYLCASSSGQGSQETQYFGPGTRLLVL.

The V call is TRBV6-5, the J call TRBJ2-1; 8 bases match TRBD2. Unmatched junction bases numbered 10, after V lost 0 bases and J lost 9 bases. The CDR3 runs 16 residues. Per germline, CDR1 MNHEY and CDR2 SVGAGI. CDR3: CASSYSISPGGTEQFF. CDR3 bases: TGTGCCAGCAGTTACTCGATTTCTCCGGGGGGGACTGAGCAGTTCTTC.

V gene TRBV19 combines with J gene TRBJ2-2; 10 nucleotides agree with TRBD1. The length of the CDR3 is 16 residues. V gave up 3 bases and J gave up 4 bases; unmatched junction bases: 5. The germline gives CDR1 LNHDA, CDR2 SQIVND (reference sequence). The CDR3 DNA is TGTGCCAGTAGTATGTGGTGGACAGGGGGCACCGGGGAGCTGTTTTTT. It specifies CASSMWWTGGTGELFF.

The rearrangement links TRBV27 to TRBJ1-6; possibly TRBD1 for D (5 bases). V gave up 6 bases and J gave up 0 bases, with 15 bases separating them. The CDR3 is made up of 17 amino acids. Germline CDR1 and CDR2: MNHEY and SMNVEV (reference sequence). The CDR3 nucleotides read TGTGCCAGCAGCCTCCAGGGTTCCAGCTCCTATAATTCACCCCTCCACTTT. Its translation: CASSLQGSSSYNSPLHF.

The CDR3 protein is CASSSAGVQPQHF. In DNA, the CDR3 is TGTGCCAGCAGTTCTGCTGGAGTTCAGCCCCAGCATTTT. The chain joins TRBV2 to TRBJ1-5, with no clear D. CDR1 is SNHLY and CDR2 is FYNNEI in the germline V gene. The V end was cut by 5 bases, the J end by 6 bases, with 11 bases between. This CDR3 spans 13 amino acids.

The chain recombines TRBV7-2 with TRBJ2-1; TRBD2 matches at 9 bases. This CDR3 region has 16 residues. Germline lookup yields CDR1 SGHTA and CDR2 FQGNSA. J lost 7 bases, V lost 7 bases, and 14 bases had no gene match. This CDR3 is CASTLGRIAGVNEQFF. Here the CDR3 DNA reads TGTGCCAGCACTTTGGGCCGAATAGCGGGGGTAAATGAGCAGTTCTTC.

This clone appeared a few times. The V call is TRBV6-5, the J call TRBJ1-2, with TRBD1 matching 11 bases. The ends lost 6 bases at V and 6 bases at J; junction bases unmatched: 9. The CDR3 length is 15 residues. Germline CDR1 is MNHEY and CDR2 is SVGAGI. Here the CDR3 reads CASSRAGQGANGYTF. DNA of the CDR3: TGTGCCAGCAGCCGCGCCGGACAGGGGGCAAATGGCTACACCTTC.

This chain links TRBV12-5 with TRBJ1-5; the D is unclear. The CDR3 is 13 amino acids. Germline CDR1 reads LGHNT; CDR2 reads FRNRAP. Trimming pared 6 bases from V and 2 bases from J, leaving 8 bases between. The CDR3 loop is CASGIGGNQPQHF. For the CDR3, the DNA is TGTGCTAGTGGCATAGGAGGCAATCAGCCCCAGCATTTT.

The chain has TRBV5-1 and TRBJ1-4; tentatively, D is TRBD1 (6 bases). V lost 2 bases, J lost 7 bases, and 12 bases lay in between. This CDR3 comprises 14 residues. The germline CDR1 and CDR2 sequences are SGHRS and YFSETQ. CDR3 region: CASSLQGSSEKLFF. CDR3 sequence (DNA): TGCGCCAGCAGCTTACAGGGTAGTAGTGAAAAACTGTTTTTT.